This TCR beta chain was identified during a study of T cell clonality in common variable immunodeficiency. Measured with immunoSEQ multiplex PCR; TCRdb has only the in-frame clones, and not every one. Observed are about 28,000 clones, no singletons, with the top ten taking about 3%. Between the trimmed V and J ends, which lost 4 bases and 4 bases, there was a span of 10 bases. Germline V gives CDR1 LGHNA, CDR2 YNFKEQ. The CDR3 spans 13 residues. Patients had low serum IgG, IgA and/or IgM and specific antibody deficiency. Study-wide results and caveats: CVID subjects shared fewer TCRbeta clones than healthy controls did. Common variable immunodeficiency TCR beta sequences reportedly had fewer deletions and N-nucleotide insertions.

At least ten counts were recorded for this clone. Its cognate antigen is unknown. The CDR3 end lies 3 residues beyond the end of the read and is filled in from the germline J gene. The V and J genes are TRBV4-2 and TRBJ1-1; a weak D match, TRBD1 (6 bases). Sequenced: peripheral blood mononuclear cells. The clonotype comes from a human donor with common variable immunodeficiency. Incomplete CDR3 DNA: TGTGCCAGCAGCCCACAGGGTGCCACTGAA. Protein product: CASSPQGATE. The entire CDR3 is CASSPQGATEAFF.